Following are 27 T cell receptor beta chains from one sample sequenced in a study of cytomegalovirus exposure and HLA in healthy donors. PCR amplification relied on 60 Vbeta primers (plus 13 Jbeta primers). Assay used: immunoSEQ multiplex PCR; TCRdb lists only in-frame clones, some missing. This sample has about 280,000 clones, with about 90% found just once. Sample: PBMCs. The receptors were gathered from a woman younger than 35 in good health and CMV-seronegative.

The chain uses TRBV2 and TRBJ2-2, with 11 bases lining up with TRBD1. CDR3 length: 15 amino acids. From germline, CDR1 is SNHLY and CDR2 FYNNEI. V lost 6 bases and J lost 2; bases outside the gene matches: 2. CDR3 DNA sequence: TGTGCCAGCAGCGGGACAGGGGGAAACACCGGGGAGCTGTTTTTT. Protein: CASSGTGGNTGELFF.

The V call is TRBV25-1, the J call TRBJ2-1; 12 bases are shared with TRBD2. The CDR3 is 18 amino acids. Looked up from germline, CDR1 is MGHDK and CDR2 is SYGVNS. V was clipped by 4 bases and J by 9 bases; unmatched bases: 16. DNA of the CDR3: TGTGCCAGCAGTGGACTTCTACTAGCGGGGGGCCGGGGTGGTGAGCAGTTCTTC. This translates into CASSGLLLAGGRGGEQFF.

The chain carries TRBV25-1 and TRBJ2-3; D possibly corresponds to TRBD1 (5 bases). This CDR3 is built from 14 residues. The germline V gene encodes CDR1 MGHDK and CDR2 SYGVNS. V was clipped by 3 bases and J by 8 bases, with 15 bases between them. The CDR3 loop reads CASSDPNQGGTQYF. CDR3 nucleotide sequence: TGTGCCAGCAGTGACCCAAACCAGGGTGGTACGCAGTATTTT.

The CDR3 is CASSPGRLHNEQFF. CDR3 bases: TGTGCCAGCAGCCCGGGTAGGCTACACAATGAGCAGTTCTTC. The V and J genes are TRBV9 and TRBJ2-1; D unresolved. The germline V gene has CDR1 SGDLS and CDR2 YYNGEE. With 4 bases removed from V and 5 bases from J, the gap between germline ends came to 13 bases. CDR3 size: 14 residues.

The chain couples TRBV9 to TRBJ2-3; 9 nucleotides line up with TRBD1. The CDR3 is 15 residues long. Per germline, CDR1 SGDLS and CDR2 YYNGEE. J was trimmed by 4 bases and V by 2 bases; bases with no gene match: 5. The DNA for the CDR3 is TGTGCCAGCAGCGTCCCGGGACAGGGCCCAGATACGCAGTATTTT. The encoded protein is CASSVPGQGPDTQYF. The full variable domain, in which reference TRBV9 and TRBJ2-3 provide the parts outside the CDR3, is DSGVTQTPKHLITATGQRVTLRCSPRSGDLSVYWYQQSLDQGLQFLIQYYNGEERAKGNILERFSAQQFPDLHSELNLSSLELGDSALYFCASSVPGQGPDTQYFGPGTRLTVL.

The rearrangement links TRBV27 to TRBJ1-1, with 12 bases identical to TRBD1. Germline loops: CDR1 MNHEY, CDR2 SMNVEV (reference sequence). J gave up 6 bases and V 7 bases, and 9 bases lay outside the gene matches. The CDR3 is 15 residues long. The CDR3 nucleotides are TGTGCCAGCACTACACCGGGACAGGGGGCCGCTGAAGCTTTCTTT. This encodes CASTTPGQGAAEAFF.

The chain has TRBV7-9 and TRBJ1-6; TRBD1 agrees at 7 bases. The CDR3 contains 14 residues. V was pared by 5 bases and J by 6 bases, with 4 bases of the junction left unmatched. The V gene's germline CDR1 is SEHNR and CDR2 FQNEAQ (reference sequence). The CDR3 nucleotides are TGTGCCAGCAGCCTGGGACAGAGTAATTCACCCCTCCACTTT. It specifies CASSLGQSNSPLHF.

The V call is TRBV19, the J call TRBJ2-7, with a possible D match to TRBD1 (6 bases). V was cut by 4 bases and J by 0 bases, with 13 bases left in between. This CDR3 contains 15 residues. In germline, CDR1 is LNHDA, CDR2 SQIVND (reference sequence). CDR3 DNA: TGTGCCAGTAGTACCACGACAGGAAGCTCCTACGAGCAGTACTTC. Protein sequence: CASSTTTGSSYEQYF.

The V gene is TRBV4-1, the J gene TRBJ2-7; weak D call: TRBD1 (6 bases). With 0 bases removed from V and 2 bases from J, the gap between germline ends came to 11 bases. Germline values: CDR1 MGHRA, CDR2 YSYEKL. This CDR3 is 15 amino acids long. In DNA form, the CDR3 reads TGCGCCAGCAGCCAAGAACCAGGGGTAGCCTACGAGCAGTACTTC. It codes for CASSQEPGVAYEQYF.

The chain combines TRBV5-1 with TRBJ2-7; D is possibly TRBD2 (6 bases). CDR1 and CDR2 from the germline V gene are SGHRS and YFSETQ. CDR3 size: 15 residues. Trimming removed 4 bases from V and 0 bases from J, with 14 bases in between. CDR3 residues: CASSRAHGSSYEQYF. The CDR3 nucleotides are TGCGCCAGCAGCAGAGCACACGGGAGCTCCTACGAGCAGTACTTC.

The chain has TRBV9 and TRBJ2-1; TRBD2 matches at 9 bases. After removal of 0 bases from V and 4 bases from J, the junction contained 8 bases not matched to a gene. Germline CDR1 SGDLS, CDR2 YYNGEE. The CDR3 totals 17 residues. The CDR3, as DNA: TGTGCCAGCAGCGTAGATAGCGGGGGCCTCGGGTACAATGAGCAGTTCTTC. This encodes CASSVDSGGLGYNEQFF.

J is TRBJ2-5 and V is TRBV5-6, with D maybe TRBD2 (6 bases). CDR3 length: 14 residues. Trimming took 3 bases from V and 5 from J, leaving 14 bases between them. Germline V CDR1 and CDR2: SGHDT, YYEEEE. The DNA of the CDR3 is TGTGCCAGCAGCTGGGGACGGGGGAGGGAGACCCAGTACTTC. Protein sequence: CASSWGRGRETQYF.

This chain links TRBV13 with TRBJ2-7, with TRBD1 identical over 8 bases. The V and J ends lost 0 bases and 2 bases, in that order; junction bases with no gene match: 9. Germline V gene lookup returns CDR1 PRHDT and CDR2 FYEKMQ (reference sequence). This CDR3 has 17 residues. The CDR3: CASSLGRAGTGAYEQYF. Here the CDR3 DNA reads TGTGCCAGCAGCTTAGGTCGAGCCGGGACAGGAGCCTACGAGCAGTACTTC.

V gene TRBV30 combines with J gene TRBJ1-5; 9 bases are a match to TRBD1. In germline, CDR1 is GTSNPN, CDR2 SVGIG (reference sequence). J was trimmed by 7 bases and V by 3 bases; bases with no gene match: 10. The CDR3 is made up of 15 amino acids. The CDR3 nucleotides read TGTGCCTGGAGCCTAGGGGACAGGGCCCCCCAGCCCCAGCATTTT. It translates to CAWSLGDRAPQPQHF.

V usage is TRBV7-8 and J usage is TRBJ1-1; D uncertain. Germline CDR1 is SGHVS and CDR2 is FQNEAQ. The CDR3 is 14 amino acids. Trimming pared 1 base from V and 0 bases from J, leaving 6 bases between. The CDR3 DNA is TGTGCCAGCAGCTTAGACACTATGAACACTGAAGCTTTCTTT. It is translated as CASSLDTMNTEAFF. The whole variable domain, remainder taken from reference TRBV7-8 and TRBJ1-1, is GAGVSQSPRYKVAKRGQDVALRCDPISGHVSLFWYQQALGQGPEFLTYFQNEAQLDKSGLPSDRFFAERPEGSVSTLKIQRTQQEDSAVYLCASSLDTMNTEAFFGQGTRLTVV.

This clone was counted only a few times. The genes are TRBV5-1 and TRBJ2-1; D is possibly TRBD2 (6 bases). The CDR3 contains 15 residues. Germline V gene data show CDR1 as SGHRS and CDR2 as YFSETQ. V lost 4 bases and J lost 9, with 20 bases in between. Here the CDR3 DNA reads TGCGCCAGCAGCCTGCGGGCCGCCGGAGGGAGTGAGCAGTTCTTC. Translated, it gives CASSLRAAGGSEQFF.

This clone was counted once. CDR3 amino acids: CASIPADRFIETQYF. The CDR3 bases are TGTGCCAGCATCCCCGCGGACAGGTTCATCGAGACCCAGTACTTC. The V and J genes are TRBV6-1 and TRBJ2-5; 7 bases align to TRBD1. J was trimmed by 5 bases and V by 7 bases; bases with no gene match: 13. The CDR3 runs to 15 residues. Germline V gene sequence: CDR1 MNHNS, CDR2 SASEGT.

This chain joins TRBV7-9 and TRBJ1-2; TRBD1 agrees at 11 bases. With 3 bases clipped from V and 7 bases from J, the junction kept 7 bases outside the gene matches. The CDR3 is 15 residues long. From germline, CDR1 is SEHNR and CDR2 FQNEAQ (reference sequence). The chain's CDR3 is CASSFSGTGGSGYTF. The CDR3 DNA reads TGTGCCAGCAGCTTTTCCGGGACAGGGGGATCTGGCTACACCTTC.

This chain links TRBV10-3 with TRBJ1-5; 7 positions match TRBD1. This CDR3 contains 16 residues. After removal of 4 bases from V and 2 bases from J, the junction contained 8 bases not matched to a gene. The germline V gene encodes CDR1 ENHRY and CDR2 SYGVKD. The CDR3 region is CAISAQAGTGNQPQHF. The DNA for the CDR3 is TGTGCCATCAGTGCCCAGGCCGGGACAGGCAATCAGCCCCAGCATTTT.

The genes are TRBV5-6 and TRBJ1-2; no clear D. V was shortened by 0 bases and J by 6 bases, with 6 bases between the two germline ends. The germline V gene encodes CDR1 SGHDT and CDR2 YYEEEE. CDR3 length equals 12 residues. In nucleotides, the CDR3 is TGTGCCAGCAGCTTGGAAGAGGATGGCTACACCTTC. This translates into CASSLEEDGYTF.

The genes are TRBV4-2 and TRBJ2-7, with TRBD1 as a possible D gene (6 bases). CDR1 LGHNA and CDR2 YNFKEQ come from the germline V gene. The CDR3 consists of 16 residues. Trimming stripped 0 bases from V and 4 bases from J, with 16 bases between. This chain's CDR3 is CASSQEVAAGVYEQYF. The CDR3 DNA reads TGTGCCAGCAGCCAAGAGGTCGCCGCAGGGGTATACGAGCAGTACTTC.

V is TRBV5-1 and J is TRBJ2-3, with D maybe TRBD2 (6 bases). Germline assignment: CDR1 SGHRS and CDR2 YFSETQ. Trimming left V 5 bases short and J 2 bases short, with 15 bases between. The CDR3 spans 15 residues. CDR3 residues: CASSIRGFFTDTQYF. Here the CDR3 DNA reads TGCGCCAGCAGTATTCGGGGGTTCTTCACAGATACGCAGTATTTT.

The chain joins TRBV18 to TRBJ2-7; 7 positions agree with TRBD2. With V trimmed by 4 bases and J by 0 bases, 6 bases remained unmatched. This CDR3 is 15 amino acids long. Germline values: CDR1 KGHSH, CDR2 LQKENI. The CDR3, as DNA: TGTGCCAGCTCACGAAGCGGGGCAAGCTCCTACGAGCAGTACTTC. This gives the protein CASSRSGASSYEQYF.

The genes are TRBV6-1 and TRBJ2-3; D gene uncertain. The CDR3 has 14 amino acids. Trimming shortened V by 4 bases and J by 0 bases, and 8 bases separated the two germline ends. Germline V gene sequence: CDR1 MNHNS, CDR2 SASEGT. DNA for the CDR3: TGTGCCAGCAGTGGATTTACTAGCACAGATACGCAGTATTTT. It translates to CASSGFTSTDTQYF.

This chain links TRBV9 with TRBJ2-4, with a weak D call TRBD2 (7 bases). Trimming took 4 bases from V and 7 from J, leaving 18 bases between them. Germline V lookup: CDR1 SGDLS, CDR2 YYNGEE. The CDR3 runs 15 residues. The CDR3 protein is CASSLFGGAENIQYF. Here the CDR3 DNA reads TGTGCCAGCAGCCTTTTTGGGGGGGCAGAGAACATTCAGTACTTC.

This rearrangement joins TRBV29-1 to TRBJ2-1; the D is unclear. Germline CDR1 reads SQVTM; CDR2 reads ANQGSEA. With 2 bases removed from V and 4 bases from J, the gap between germline ends came to 9 bases. The CDR3 covers 13 residues. This CDR3 reads CSVESQAYNEQFF. The CDR3 DNA is TGCAGCGTTGAATCGCAAGCTTACAATGAGCAGTTCTTC.

This clone has a single count. The chain couples TRBV21-1 to TRBJ2-1; the table assigns TRBD1, which was not confirmed against the DNA. TRBV21-1 is listed as a pseudogene. The CDR3 totals 13 residues. CDR3 residues: CASRQLRWLTWFF. Here the CDR3 DNA reads TGTGCCAGCAGACAGTTAAGGTGGTTGACGTGGTTCTTC.